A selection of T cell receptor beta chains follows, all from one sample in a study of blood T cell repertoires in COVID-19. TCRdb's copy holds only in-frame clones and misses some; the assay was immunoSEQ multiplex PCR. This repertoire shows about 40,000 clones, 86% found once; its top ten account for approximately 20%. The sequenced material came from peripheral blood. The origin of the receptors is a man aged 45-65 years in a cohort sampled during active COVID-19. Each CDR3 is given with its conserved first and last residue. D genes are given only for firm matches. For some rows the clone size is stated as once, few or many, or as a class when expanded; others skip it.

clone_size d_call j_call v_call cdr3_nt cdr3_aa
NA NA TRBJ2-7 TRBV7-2 TGTGCCAGCAGCTTAGCGCGGGGCACCTACGAGCAGTACTTC CASSLARGTYEQYF
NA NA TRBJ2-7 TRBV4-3 TGCGCCAGCAGTTTGGAGTACTCCTACGAGCAGTACTTC CASSLEYSYEQYF
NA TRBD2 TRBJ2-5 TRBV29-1 TGCAGCGTTGTACGGGGGGGGCAAGAGACCCAGTACTTC CSVVRGGQETQYF
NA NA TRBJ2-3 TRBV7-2 TGTGCCAGCAGCCTCACAGATACGCAGTATTTT CASSLTDTQYF
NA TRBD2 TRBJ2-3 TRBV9 TGTGCCAGCAGCGCCCAGGCCATTAGCGGGAGTTGGACAGATACGCAGTATTTT CASSAQAISGSWTDTQYF
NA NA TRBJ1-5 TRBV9 TGTGCCAGCAGCGCGGGGGTAAGCAATCAGCCCCAGCATTTT CASSAGVSNQPQHF
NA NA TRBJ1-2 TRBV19 TGTGCCAGTATCTCCGGGACATCTAACTATGGCTACACCTTC CASISGTSNYGYTF
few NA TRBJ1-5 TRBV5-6 TGTGCCAGCAGCAGTACCGGACAGCTCAATCAGCCCCAGCATTTT CASSSTGQLNQPQHF
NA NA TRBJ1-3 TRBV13 TGTGCCAGCAGCCCTGAAGGGGCCACTGGAAACACCATATATTTT CASSPEGATGNTIYF
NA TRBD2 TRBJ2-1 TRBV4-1 TGCGCCAGCAGCCTTCGCGGGAGCTCCTACAATGAGCAGTTCTTC CASSLRGSSYNEQFF
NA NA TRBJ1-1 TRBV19 TGTGCCAGTAGTATTATGGAGGGCCCCCTGGGCACTGAAGCTTTCTTT CASSIMEGPLGTEAFF
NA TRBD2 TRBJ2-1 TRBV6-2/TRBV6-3 TGTGCCAGCAGTTTAGGGGTAAGCGGGGTCGGATTCGACGAGCAGTTCTTC CASSLGVSGVGFDEQFF
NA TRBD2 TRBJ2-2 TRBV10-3 TGTGCCATCAGCCTAGCGGGGGGGCCTACGTCCACCGGGGAGCTGTTTTTT CAISLAGGPTSTGELFF
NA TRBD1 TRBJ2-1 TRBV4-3 TGCGCCAGCAGCCTCGACCCCGGGACAGCTATCTACAATGAGCAGTTCTTC CASSLDPGTAIYNEQFF
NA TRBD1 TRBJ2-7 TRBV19 TGTGCCAGTAGTATAGGCGGGACAGGATCCTACGAGCAGTACTTC CASSIGGTGSYEQYF
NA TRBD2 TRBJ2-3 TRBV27 TGTGCCAGCCCCAGGCGGAGGACTAGCGGGACAGATACGCAGTATTTT CASPRRRTSGTDTQYF
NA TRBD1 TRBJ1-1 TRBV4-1 TGCGCCAGCAGCCAAGAGGCAGACAGGGGGCCCCCTGAAGCTTTCTTT CASSQEADRGPPEAFF
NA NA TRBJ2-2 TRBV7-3 TGTGCCAGCAGCTTAACAGGAGGGTCCGGGGAGCTGTTTTTT CASSLTGGSGELFF
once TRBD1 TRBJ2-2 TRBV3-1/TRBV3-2 TGTGCCAGCAGCCGGACAGGGTCCACCGGGGAGCTGTTTTTT CASSRTGSTGELFF
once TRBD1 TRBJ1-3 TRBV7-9 TGTGCCAGCAGCTACCTGGGACAGCCCTCTATGGGGAACACCATATATTTT CASSYLGQPSMGNTIYF
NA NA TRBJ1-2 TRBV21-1 TGTGCCAGGGAGAGACTCCAGGACAGGGGGCTCTATGGCTACACCTTC CARERLQDRGLYGYTF
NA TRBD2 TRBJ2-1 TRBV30 TGTGCCTGGAGTGTGAACGGGGGGTCTGAGCAGTTCTTC CAWSVNGGSEQFF
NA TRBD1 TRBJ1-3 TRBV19 TGTGCCAGTAGTTCCGAGCGGGCGGGACAGGGGGCAGGAAACACCATATATTTT CASSSERAGQGAGNTIYF
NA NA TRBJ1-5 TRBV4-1 TGCGCCAGCAGCCAAGAGGGTTGGGAGAGGGCACCTCAGCCCCAGCATTTT CASSQEGWERAPQPQHF
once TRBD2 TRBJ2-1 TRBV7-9 TGTGCCAGCAGCTTAGGGTCGGCTAGCGGACGCTTTGGGGGCAATGAGCAGTTCTTC CASSLGSASGRFGGNEQFF
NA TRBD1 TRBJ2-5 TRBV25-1 TGTGCCAGCAGTGAAGCGGGTGGACAGGGGGTATGGCGGACCCAGTACTTC CASSEAGGQGVWRTQYF
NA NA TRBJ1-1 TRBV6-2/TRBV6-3 TGTGCCAGCAGTTACACCCAAAAAACAAACTTAAGGACAGCTGAAGCTTTCTTT CASSYTQKTNLRTAEAFF
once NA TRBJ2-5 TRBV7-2 TGTGCCAGCAGCTTAGAGGTCCAGGGGGGTCCCCAGTACTTC CASSLEVQGGPQYF
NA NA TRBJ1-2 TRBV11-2 TGTGCCAGCAGCTCGGCGGACAACCCAGCTAACTATGGCTACACCTTC CASSSADNPANYGYTF
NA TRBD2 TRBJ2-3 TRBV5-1 TGCGCCAGCAGCGAAGGGACTAGCGGGGGAGTCACAGATACGCAGTATTTT CASSEGTSGGVTDTQYF
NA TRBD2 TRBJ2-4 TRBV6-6 TGTGCCAGCAGTAATAGCGGGGCCCAAAACATTCAGTACTTC CASSNSGAQNIQYF
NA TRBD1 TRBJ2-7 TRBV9 TGTGCCAGCAGCGAGGGGGACAGGGGGATCTTTACCTACGAGCAGTACTTC CASSEGDRGIFTYEQYF
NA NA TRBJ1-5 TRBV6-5 TGTGCCAGCAGTTCCCCACAGGGAGATCAGCCCCAGCATTTT CASSSPQGDQPQHF
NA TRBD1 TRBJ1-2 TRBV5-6 TGTGCCAGCAGCTTGACCCAGGGGGGATACTATGGCTACACCTTC CASSLTQGGYYGYTF
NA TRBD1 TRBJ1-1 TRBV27 TGTGCCAGCAGTCCGCAGGGGGCCTGGGGTGAAGCTTTCTTT CASSPQGAWGEAFF
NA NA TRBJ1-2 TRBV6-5 TGTGCCAGCACCAAAACGGACAGAACTAACTATGGCTACACCTTC CASTKTDRTNYGYTF
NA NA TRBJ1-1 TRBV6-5 TGTGCCAGCAGCAGCGTTCAGAACACTGAAGCTTTCTTT CASSSVQNTEAFF
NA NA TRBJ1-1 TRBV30 TGTGCCTGGACGGCGGAAACTAACACTGAAGCTTTCTTT CAWTAETNTEAFF
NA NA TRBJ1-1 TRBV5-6 TGTGCCAGCAGCTTGCAGGGGTTGAGGACTGAAGCTTTCTTT CASSLQGLRTEAFF
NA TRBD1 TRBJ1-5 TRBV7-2 TGTGCCAGCAGCTCCCGGACAGGGGCCGATCAGCCCCAGCATTTT CASSSRTGADQPQHF
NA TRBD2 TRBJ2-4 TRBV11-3 TGTGCCAGCAGCTTAGTGTCACTAGCGGGGGGGGTCGCCAAAAACATTCAGTACTTC CASSLVSLAGGVAKNIQYF
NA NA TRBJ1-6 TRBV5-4 TGTGCCAGCAGCTTGAAAAGGACAGAAGATAATTCACCCCTCCACTTT CASSLKRTEDNSPLHF
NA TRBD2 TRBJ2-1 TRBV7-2 TGTGCCAGCAGCCTACTAGCGGGGGGGTATAATGAGCAGTTCTTC CASSLLAGGYNEQFF
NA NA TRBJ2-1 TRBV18 TGTGCCAGCTCACCGGGAGGAAATGAGCAGTTCTTC CASSPGGNEQFF
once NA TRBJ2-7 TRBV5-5 TGTGCCAGCAGCTCGGCAGGGTGGGTCTACGAGCAGTACTTC CASSSAGWVYEQYF
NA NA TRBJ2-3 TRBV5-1 TGCGCCAGCAGCTTGGAAAACTCGCTCACAGATACGCAGTATTTT CASSLENSLTDTQYF
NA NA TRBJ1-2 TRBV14 TGTGCCAGCAGCCCCGGGACCCCGGGGGGAGGCTACACCTTC CASSPGTPGGGYTF
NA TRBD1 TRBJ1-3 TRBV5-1 TGCGCCAGCAGCTTGGCCAGGACAGGGTTATCTGGAAACACCATATATTTT CASSLARTGLSGNTIYF
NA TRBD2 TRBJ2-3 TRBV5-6 TGTGCCAGCAGCTTGGAGGCGGGGGGGCAGGCAGATACGCAGTATTTT CASSLEAGGQADTQYF
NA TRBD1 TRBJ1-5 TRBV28 TGTGCCAGCAGTAAATTAACAGGGGTCAGCAATCAGCCCCAGCATTTT CASSKLTGVSNQPQHF
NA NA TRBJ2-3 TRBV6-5 TGTGCCAGCAGCCCCGAGATCCCCGAGCCAGATACGCAGTATTTT CASSPEIPEPDTQYF
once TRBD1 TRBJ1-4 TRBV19 TGTGCCAGTCTGGCCAGGGGACAGCCGAGTAATGAAAAACTGTTTTTT CASLARGQPSNEKLFF
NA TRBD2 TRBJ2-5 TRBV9 TGTGCCAGCACCGATTCAGCGGGATCAGGGGAGACCCAGTACTTC CASTDSAGSGETQYF